The next 30 T cell receptor beta chains were all read from a single sample in a study of T cell repertoires in cytomegalovirus infection. MiXCR was run by TCRdb on the reads, yielding one entry per CDR3 protein. The sample consists of hundreds of thousands of distinct CDR3 sequences, around 31% of them appearing once. For these TCRs, the target antigens are not known. The starting material was cultured CD8+ T cells from PBMCs, obtained from culture after CMV antigen stimulation. Source of these receptors: a human donor in good health (CMV status not recorded). Some clones in this sample may be carry-over from other donors' samples.

A word on this clonotype: Mismatch with germline at one junction end may stem from a read error. The V gene is TRBV11-2, the J gene TRBJ1-2; D gene ambiguous. CDR1 and CDR2 from the germline V gene are SGHAT and FQNNGV. This CDR3 is 14 amino acids long. The CDR3 loop is CANSLGYGDYGYTF. CDR3 bases: TGTGCCAACAGCTTAGGGTACGGAGACTATGGCTACACCTTC.

This clonotype was observed many times. The J gene is TRBJ2-1, the V gene TRBV7-6; D is possibly TRBD2 (6 bases). Germline loops: CDR1 SGHVS, CDR2 FNYEAQ. This CDR3 spans 14 amino acids. The V end lost 5 bases, the J end lost 8 bases, and 16 bases lay between the germline ends. Written as DNA, the CDR3 is TGTGCCAGCAGCCCACCCAGTTGGGGGGATGAGCAGTTCTTC. The encoded protein is CASSPPSWGDEQFF.

This clonotype was observed a handful of times. V is TRBV3-1 and J is TRBJ1-2; D is unclear. Looked up from germline, CDR1 is LGHDT and CDR2 is YNNKEL (reference sequence). Trimming removed 0 bases from V and 4 bases from J, with 12 bases in between. The CDR3 is 15 residues long. The CDR3 loop reads CASSQDREGGYGYTF. The DNA of the CDR3 is TGTGCCAGCAGCCAAGATAGAGAAGGCGGCTATGGCTACACCTTC.

This clonotype was observed a few times. V gene TRBV6-5 combines with J gene TRBJ2-7, with TRBD2 matching 11 bases. Germline lookup yields CDR1 MNHEY and CDR2 SVGAGI. The J segment lost 0 bases and the V segment lost 8 bases, leaving 3 bases of the junction unmatched. The CDR3 length is 14 residues. The CDR3: CASRLAGLSYEQYF. The CDR3 coding sequence is TGTGCCAGCCGACTAGCGGGGCTCTCCTACGAGCAGTACTTC.

This clonotype was seen at least ten times. The genes are TRBV25-1 and TRBJ1-6, with 9 bases aligning to TRBD1. The germline gives CDR1 MGHDK, CDR2 SYGVNS. The CDR3 has 16 residues. The V segment lost 6 bases and the J segment 5 bases; nucleotides outside the gene matches: 8. CDR3 DNA: TGTGCCAGCAGCCCGAGACAGGGGGTAAATAATTCACCCCTCCACTTT. Its protein is CASSPRQGVNNSPLHF.

A word on this clonotype: The junction departs from the called germline gene at one end, perhaps through a read error. V gene TRBV19 combines with J gene TRBJ2-1, with 7 bases fitting TRBD1. The CDR3 length is 15 residues. CDR1 is LNHDA and CDR2 is SQIVND in the germline V gene (reference sequence). The CDR3 DNA is TGTGTCAGTAGCCCGACAGGGACCTACTACAATGAGCAGTTCTTC. Translation gives CVSSPTGTYYNEQFF.

This clonotype was observed a handful of times. The chain links TRBV27 to TRBJ2-1; D unresolved. Deletions cut 7 bases from V and 5 bases from J, with 15 bases between. The CDR3 sequence is 14 residues long. Germline V gene data show CDR1 as MNHEY and CDR2 as SMNVEV (reference sequence). The CDR3 region has the DNA TGTGCCAGCATAGCTAATCTTGCGGACAATGAGCAGTTCTTC. Its translation: CASIANLADNEQFF.

This sequence joins TRBV7-9 and TRBJ1-5; D remains ambiguous. V shed 2 bases and J shed 0 bases, with 23 bases lying between them. Germline CDR1 and CDR2: SEHNR and FQNEAQ (reference sequence). The CDR3 totals 20 residues. This CDR3 reads CASSLFRPDQNVLSNQPQHF. The CDR3 DNA is TGTGCCAGCAGCTTATTTCGACCGGATCAGAACGTACTTAGCAATCAGCCCCAGCATTTT.

This clonotype has a single count. The conserved final phenylalanine or tryptophan is absent from the CDR3, which likely points to a read error. The chain carries TRBV27 and TRBJ1-1; D may be TRBD1 (5 bases). CDR1 and CDR2 (germline): MNHEY, SMNVEV (reference sequence). V shed 5 bases and J shed 0 bases, with 7 bases lying between them. CDR3 size: 13 residues. The CDR3 reads CASSLQVNTEAFL. CDR3 in DNA: TGTGCCAGCAGTCTACAGGTGAACACTGAAGCTTTCTTA.

In the case of this clonotype: At one of its ends the junction is not consistent with the germline gene, which may arise from a read error. The V call is TRBV24-1, the J call TRBJ2-7, with a weak D call TRBD1 (6 bases). The CDR3 totals 15 residues. From germline, CDR1 is KGHDR and CDR2 SFDVKD. The CDR3 DNA reads TGTGCCAACAGTGATTTAGTGCAGGGGAACTACGAGCAGTACTTC. This codes for CANSDLVQGNYEQYF.

The chain is built from TRBV7-4 and TRBJ1-5; tentative D call: TRBD1 (6 bases). Trimming pared 7 bases from V and 7 bases from J, leaving 11 bases between. CDR3 length: 12 residues. From germline, CDR1 is SGHVT and CDR2 SQSDAQ. The CDR3 DNA reads as TGTGCCAGCAACACAGGGCACCAGCCCCAGCATTTT. It translates to CASNTGHQPQHF.

The chain uses TRBV7-6 and TRBJ1-6, with D tentatively TRBD1 (5 bases). This CDR3 has 15 residues. The germline gives CDR1 SGHVS, CDR2 FNYEAQ. V was trimmed by 1 base and J by 7 bases, leaving 11 bases between them. The CDR3 reads CASSLEWGTNSPLHF. CDR3 in DNA: TGTGCCAGCAGCTTAGAGTGGGGGACCAATTCACCCCTCCACTTT.

V and J are TRBV27 and TRBJ2-7; D may be TRBD2 (6 bases). Trimming took 5 bases from V and 2 from J, leaving 16 bases between them. The CDR3 is made up of 15 amino acids. Germline V gene lookup returns CDR1 MNHEY and CDR2 SMNVEV (reference sequence). CDR3 region: CASSRRGAGTYEQYV. In DNA form, the CDR3 reads TGTGCCAGCAGTCGGAGGGGTGCAGGTACCTACGAGCAGTACGTC.

This clonotype was picked up a small number of times. This chain joins TRBV25-1 and TRBJ2-6; D is possibly TRBD2 (6 bases). With 4 bases removed from V and 1 base from J, the gap between germline ends came to 14 bases. The CDR3 length is 17 residues. Per the germline V gene, CDR1 is MGHDK and CDR2 is SYGVNS. The CDR3 coding sequence is TGTGCCAGCAGTGTGGGGGGTTATTTATCTGGGGCCAACGTCCTGACTTTC. Its protein is CASSVGGYLSGANVLTF.

This clonotype came up a few times. The chain recombines TRBV12-3 or TRBV12-4 with TRBJ2-7, with D maybe TRBD2 (5 bases). Trimming removed 6 bases at V and 2 bases at J, with 11 bases between. The CDR3 totals 13 residues. CDR3 region: CASSPMRAYEQYF. CDR3 coding DNA: TGTGCCAGCAGCCCCATGCGGGCCTACGAGCAGTACTTC.

The CDR3 sequence: CASRDSPDTQYF. CDR3 nucleotide sequence: TGTGCCAGCAGGGACTCGCCAGATACGCAGTATTTT. The chain recombines TRBV12-3 or TRBV12-4 with TRBJ2-3, with D maybe TRBD2 (5 bases). The CDR3 is 12 amino acids. V was trimmed by 6 bases and J by 4 bases, leaving 8 bases between them.

This chain uses TRBV7-6 with TRBJ2-7, with D perhaps assigned TRBD1 or TRBD2 (6 bases each). This CDR3 is built from 15 residues. Between the trimmed V and J ends, which lost 5 bases and 1 base, there was a span of 15 bases. Germline-derived CDR1 and CDR2 are SGHVS and FNYEAQ. CDR3 residues: CASSPRGHQSYEQYF. Written as DNA, the CDR3 is TGTGCCAGCAGCCCCCGGGGGCACCAATCCTACGAGCAGTACTTC.

The V call is TRBV7-9, the J call TRBJ1-5; no clear D gene. V lost 6 bases and J lost 6, with 12 bases in between. Germline-derived CDR1 and CDR2 are SEHNR and FQNEAQ (reference sequence). This CDR3 is built from 13 residues. CDR3: CASSSEVVQPQHF. The CDR3 DNA reads TGTGCCAGCAGTTCGGAGGTGGTTCAGCCCCAGCATTTT.

The chain recombines TRBV12-3 or TRBV12-4 with TRBJ2-2; D uncertain. V shed 6 bases and J shed 1 base, with 12 bases lying between them. The length of the CDR3 is 15 residues. The CDR3 reads CASRSGPWNTGELFF. The CDR3 DNA follows: TGTGCCAGCAGGTCCGGACCGTGGAACACCGGGGAGCTGTTTTTT.

The J gene is TRBJ1-4, the V gene TRBV2; TRBD1 is a possible D gene (5 bases). CDR1 is SNHLY and CDR2 is FYNNEI in the germline V gene. Trimming took off 7 bases at V and 7 bases at J, with 19 bases between the two ends. The CDR3 covers 15 residues. DNA of the CDR3: TGTGCCAGCATCGGTTGGGTTTCAGGGACTGAAAAACTGTTTTTT. It is translated as CASIGWVSGTEKLFF.

This clonotype has more than one count but fewer than ten. The chain joins TRBV25-1 to TRBJ1-1; D remains ambiguous. Per the germline V gene, CDR1 is MGHDK and CDR2 is SYGVNS. Trimming took off 7 bases at V and 5 bases at J, with 17 bases between the two ends. The length of the CDR3 is 14 residues. The CDR3 DNA sequence: TGTGCCAGCATAGGTGGGGTTTCTGGGACTGAAGCTTTCTTT. This gives the protein CASIGGVSGTEAFF.

This chain uses TRBV6-5 with TRBJ2-3; 9 bases fit TRBD2. CDR1 is MNHEY, CDR2 SVGAGI, per germline. The CDR3 covers 13 residues. V trimming: 0 bases; J trimming: 10 bases; junction bases outside the gene matches: 2. The CDR3 region has the DNA TGTGCCAGCAGTTACTCGACTAGCGGCCCGCAGTATTTT. Its protein product is CASSYSTSGPQYF.

The V and J genes are TRBV19 and TRBJ1-2, with D perhaps matching TRBD1 (5 bases). CDR1 is LNHDA, CDR2 SQIVND, per germline (reference sequence). The V end was cut by 5 bases, the J end by 4 bases, with 17 bases between. The CDR3 extends over 15 amino acids. The CDR3: CASSSDRDGSYGYTF. CDR3 nucleotide sequence: TGTGCCAGTAGTTCAGACCGGGACGGCTCCTATGGCTACACCTTC.

This chain links TRBV4-3 with TRBJ1-1, with D unclear. Germline lookup yields CDR1 LGHNA and CDR2 YSLEER. The CDR3 runs 16 residues. Trimming took off 0 bases at V and 2 bases at J, with 13 bases between the two ends. Here the CDR3 DNA reads TGCGCCAGCAGCCAAGAGAATGGAGAACTCAACACTGAAGCTTTCTTT. Its translation is CASSQENGELNTEAFF.

This clonotype has more than one count but fewer than ten. The V call is TRBV4-1, the J call TRBJ1-1, with no clear D. Germline lookup yields CDR1 MGHRA and CDR2 YSYEKL. V was cut by 0 bases and J by 5 bases, with 13 bases left in between. The CDR3 sequence is 15 residues long. The CDR3 coding sequence is TGCGCCAGCAGCCAAGATAAATACGGTTGGACTGAAGCTTTCTTT. Translating gives CASSQDKYGWTEAFF.

This clonotype was observed a few times. The J gene is TRBJ2-3, the V gene TRBV6-2 or TRBV6-3; no firm D call. V lost 5 bases, J lost 1 base, and 13 bases lay in between. Germline CDR1 is MNHEY and CDR2 is SVGEGT. The length of the CDR3 is 15 residues. The CDR3 DNA is TGTGCCAGCAGTATAGGATTTGGGGGCACAGATACGCAGTATTTT. Amino acids: CASSIGFGGTDTQYF.

The V gene is TRBV7-3, the J gene TRBJ1-6; tentative D call: TRBD1 (5 bases). Trimming removed 0 bases at V and 6 bases at J, with 9 bases between. This CDR3 has 15 amino acids. Germline V gene data show CDR1 as SGHTA and CDR2 as FQGTGA. CDR3 residues: CASSLTVQGNSPLHF. The CDR3 DNA reads TGTGCCAGCAGCTTAACTGTGCAGGGTAATTCACCCCTCCACTTT.

This clonotype has only a few counts. The V gene is TRBV3-1, the J gene TRBJ2-3, with D perhaps given as TRBD1 or TRBD2 (6 bases each). This CDR3 is built from 17 residues. In germline, CDR1 is LGHDT, CDR2 YNNKEL (reference sequence). V shed 3 bases and J shed 0 bases, with 16 bases lying between them. The CDR3 DNA is TGTGCCAGCAGCCACCCCTCGGAGGGGGGAAGCACAGATACGCAGTATTTT. It yields the protein CASSHPSEGGSTDTQYF.

The V gene is TRBV9, the J gene TRBJ2-1; no reliable D call. V lost 3 bases and J lost 3, with 19 bases in between. This CDR3 comprises 17 residues. Per germline, CDR1 SGDLS and CDR2 YYNGEE. For the CDR3, the DNA is TGTGCCAGCAGCGACAATGTTCACCCAAGACTCTACAATGAGCAGTTCTTC. This codes for CASSDNVHPRLYNEQFF. Full variable domain (rest looked up from reference TRBV9 and TRBJ2-1): DSGVTQTPKHLITATGQRVTLRCSPRSGDLSVYWYQQSLDQGLQFLIQYYNGEERAKGNILERFSAQQFPDLHSELNLSSLELGDSALYFCASSDNVHPRLYNEQFFGPGTRLTVL.

This clonotype occurred a few times. In DNA, the CDR3 is TGTGCCAGCAGTTACTCGCTATTAGGGAACACCGGGGAGCTGTTTTTT. Residues: CASSYSLLGNTGELFF. The rearrangement uses TRBV6-6 and TRBJ2-2, with no clear D. Germline values: CDR1 MNHNY, CDR2 SVGAGI (reference sequence). Trimming shortened V by 0 bases and J by 1 base, and 9 bases separated the two germline ends. This CDR3 has 16 residues.